This T cell receptor beta chain stems from a study of blood T cell repertoires in COVID-19. Data came from immunoSEQ multiplex PCR; TCRdb stores just in-frame clones and leaves some out. The sample includes about 280,000 clones, 86% of them seen just once. This TCR was sampled from a woman in her thirties who had recovered from COVID-19. The material sequenced was peripheral blood.

CDR3 sequence: CASSIRGAGANQPQHF. The CDR3, as DNA: TGTGCCAGTAGTATCAGGGGTGCAGGGGCAAATCAGCCCCAGCATTTT. The chain couples TRBV19 to TRBJ1-5; D possibly corresponds to TRBD1 (6 bases). Trimming pared 3 bases from V and 4 bases from J, leaving 16 bases between. This CDR3 region has 16 residues. Looked up from germline, CDR1 is LNHDA and CDR2 is SQIVND (reference sequence).